This T cell receptor beta chain was identified during a study of T cell clonotyping in hematopoietic cell transplantation. Looking at the study overall: Pretransplant recipient samples were taken after cytoreduction.

The CDR3 contains 13 residues. Germline V lookup: CDR1 SGDLS, CDR2 YYNGEE. V was clipped by 4 bases and J by 9 bases, with 14 bases between them. The time point is: recipient sample about 28 days before transplant, after cytoreduction. The repertoire was sequenced with immunoSEQ multiplex PCR; TCRdb's copy has only in-frame clones and lacks some. Among roughly 30,000 clones listed, about 93% were seen once. Only a few counts were recorded for this clone. This sequence originates from a man aged 45-65 years with acute myeloid leukemia. Some clones in this sample may be carry-over from other donors' samples. The chain combines TRBV9 with TRBJ2-1, with D possibly matching TRBD1 (6 bases). Sequences were derived from peripheral blood mononuclear cells, sampled before stem cell transplant. The DNA of the CDR3 is TGTGCCAGCAGCCTACTTGGGGGCTCTGAGCAGTTCTTC. Encoded protein: CASSLLGGSEQFF.